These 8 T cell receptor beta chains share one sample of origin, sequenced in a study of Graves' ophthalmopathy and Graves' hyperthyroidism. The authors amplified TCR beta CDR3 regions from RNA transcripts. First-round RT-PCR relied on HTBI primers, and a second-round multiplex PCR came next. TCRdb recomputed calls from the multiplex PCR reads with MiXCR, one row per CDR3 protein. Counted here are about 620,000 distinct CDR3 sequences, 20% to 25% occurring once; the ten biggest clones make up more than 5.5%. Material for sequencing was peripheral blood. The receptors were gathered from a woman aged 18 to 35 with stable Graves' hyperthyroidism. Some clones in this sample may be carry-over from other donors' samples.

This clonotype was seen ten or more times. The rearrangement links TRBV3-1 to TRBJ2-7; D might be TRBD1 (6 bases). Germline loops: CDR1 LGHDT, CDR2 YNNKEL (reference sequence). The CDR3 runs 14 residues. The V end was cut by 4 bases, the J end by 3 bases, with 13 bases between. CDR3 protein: CASSPPGHIYEQYF. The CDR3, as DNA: TGTGCCAGCAGCCCACCGGGACACATCTACGAGCAGTACTTC.

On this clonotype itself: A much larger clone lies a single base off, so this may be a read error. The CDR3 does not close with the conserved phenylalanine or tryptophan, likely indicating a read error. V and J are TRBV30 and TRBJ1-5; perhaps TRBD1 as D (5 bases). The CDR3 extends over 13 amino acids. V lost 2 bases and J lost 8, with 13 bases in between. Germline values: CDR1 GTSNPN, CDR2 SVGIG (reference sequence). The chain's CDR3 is CAWSIGRGEPQHL. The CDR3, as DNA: TGTGCCTGGAGTATTGGGAGAGGGGAGCCCCAGCATTTG.

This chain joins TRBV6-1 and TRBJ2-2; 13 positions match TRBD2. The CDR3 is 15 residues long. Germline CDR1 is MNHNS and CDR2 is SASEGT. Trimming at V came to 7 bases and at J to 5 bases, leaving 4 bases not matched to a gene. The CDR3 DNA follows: TGTGCCAGCATGACTAGCGGGGGGCGTACCGGGGAGCTGTTTTTT. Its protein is CASMTSGGRTGELFF.

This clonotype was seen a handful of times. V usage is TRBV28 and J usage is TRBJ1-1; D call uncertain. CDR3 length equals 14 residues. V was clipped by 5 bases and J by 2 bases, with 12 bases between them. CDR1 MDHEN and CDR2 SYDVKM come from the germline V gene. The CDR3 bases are TGTGCCAGCAGTCCCCCGCCGGGAAACACTGAAGCTTTCTTT. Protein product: CASSPPPGNTEAFF.

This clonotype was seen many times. DNA of the CDR3: TGTGCCAGCAGCGGAGCAGGGAATTCACCCCTCCACTTT. This translates into CASSGAGNSPLHF. V usage is TRBV5-5 and J usage is TRBJ1-6; possibly TRBD1 for D (5 bases). The CDR3 runs to 13 residues. The germline gives CDR1 SGHKS, CDR2 YYEKEE (reference sequence). V was cut by 4 bases and J by 7 bases, with 9 bases left in between. The variable domain in full, completed from reference TRBV5-5 and TRBJ1-6, reads DAGVTQSPTHLIKTRGQQVTLRCSPISGHKSVSWYQQVLGQGPQFIFQYYEKEERGRGNFPDRFSARQFPNYSSELNVNALLLGDSALYLCASSGAGNSPLHFGNGTRLTVT.

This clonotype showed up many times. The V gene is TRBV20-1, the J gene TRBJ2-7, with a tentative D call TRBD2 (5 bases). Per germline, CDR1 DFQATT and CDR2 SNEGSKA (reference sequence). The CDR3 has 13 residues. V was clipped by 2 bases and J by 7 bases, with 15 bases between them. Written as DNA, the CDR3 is TGCAGTGCTAGATCGGGCCAACTAGGGGAGCAGTACTTC. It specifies CSARSGQLGEQYF.

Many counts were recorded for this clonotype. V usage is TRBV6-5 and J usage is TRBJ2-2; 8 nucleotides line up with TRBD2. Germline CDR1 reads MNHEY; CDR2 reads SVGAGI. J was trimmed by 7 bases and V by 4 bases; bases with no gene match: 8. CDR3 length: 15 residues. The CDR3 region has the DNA TGTGCCAGCAGTTCAGGAACTAGCGGAGGCGGGGAGCTGTTTTTT. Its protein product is CASSSGTSGGGELFF.

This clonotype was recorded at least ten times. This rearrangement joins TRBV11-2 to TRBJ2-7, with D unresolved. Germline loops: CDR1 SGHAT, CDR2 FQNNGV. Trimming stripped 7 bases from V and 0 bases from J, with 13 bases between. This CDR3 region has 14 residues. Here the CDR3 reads CASILTGNSYEQYF. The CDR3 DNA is TGTGCCAGCATCCTGACTGGTAACTCCTACGAGCAGTACTTC.